Reported below is one T cell receptor beta chain. The sample belongs to a study of CD8 T cells in Susac syndrome. The J segment lost 5 bases and the V segment lost 1 base, leaving 4 bases of the junction unmatched. The germline gives CDR1 SQVTM, CDR2 ANQGSEA. The CDR3 length is 15 residues. The authors reverse transcribed 0.5 to 1 ug RNA with random hexamers. Using its own MiXCR run on the immunoSEQ multiplex PCR reads, TCRdb lists one record per CDR3 protein. The sample records under 200,000 distinct CDR3 sequences, about 95% being singletons. What was sequenced was CD4+ T cells from PBMCs. V usage is TRBV29-1 and J usage is TRBJ2-1; TRBD2 agrees at 11 bases. The source of this sequence is a human donor in good health. The CDR3 region is CSVEGLAGGNNEQFF. CDR3 nucleotides: TGCAGCGTTGAAGGGCTAGCGGGGGGAAACAATGAGCAGTTCTTC.